One and the same sample provided the 17 T cell receptor beta chains below, sequenced in a study of OX40 agonist ivuxolimab in advanced cancers. The repertoire was sequenced with immunoSEQ multiplex PCR; TCRdb's copy has only in-frame clones and lacks some. The sample has under 85,000 clones; about 85% are singletons. Sequenced material: CD4+ or CD8+ T cells sorted from blood, taken in a trial of the OX40 agonist ivuxolimab. The source is an adult with an advanced solid tumor such as melanoma, head and neck, liver or kidney cancer.

This chain links TRBV18 with TRBJ2-3; D gene ambiguous. This CDR3 has 14 residues. V was pared by 4 bases and J by 1 base, with 9 bases between. Germline CDR1 KGHSH, CDR2 LQKENI. This CDR3 is CASSQGVGTDTQYF. The CDR3 nucleotides read TGTGCCAGCTCACAAGGTGTCGGCACAGATACGCAGTATTTT. Full variable domain (missing parts from reference TRBV18 and TRBJ2-3): NAGVMQNPRHLVRRRGQEARLRCSPMKGHSHVYWYRQLPEEGLKFMVYLQKENIIDESGMPKERFSAEFPKEGPSILRIQQVVRGDSAAYFCASSQGVGTDTQYFGPGTRLTVL.

V is TRBV5-1 and J is TRBJ2-7; D not resolved. Germline assignment: CDR1 SGHRS and CDR2 YFSETQ. This CDR3 comprises 12 residues. V was cut by 6 bases and J by 4 bases, with 11 bases left in between. The CDR3 loop reads CASKHPFYEQYF. The CDR3 DNA reads TGCGCCAGCAAGCACCCATTTTACGAGCAGTACTTC.

This clone was detected once. J is TRBJ2-7 and V is TRBV10-1, with D possibly called TRBD1 or TRBD2 (5 bases each). V lost 6 bases, J lost 4 bases, and 19 bases lay in between. Germline V gene lookup returns CDR1 WNHNN and CDR2 SYGVQD (reference sequence). This CDR3 is 15 amino acids long. The CDR3 bases are TGCGCCAGCAGGGGACGTAAAGGGGAAGGGTACGAGCAGTACTTC. It codes for CASRGRKGEGYEQYF.

The chain employs TRBV15 and TRBJ2-7; D may be TRBD1 or TRBD2 (5 bases each). Germline V gene lookup returns CDR1 LNHNV and CDR2 YYDKDF (reference sequence). The CDR3 contains 14 residues. V was shortened by 3 bases and J by 2 bases, with 11 bases between the two germline ends. The DNA for the CDR3 is TGTGCCACCAGCAGTCGAGGGGTAACCTACGAGCAGTACTTC. This translates into CATSSRGVTYEQYF. Full variable domain (remainder filled in from reference TRBV15 and TRBJ2-7): DAMVIQNPRYQVTQFGKPVTLSCSQTLNHNVMYWYQQKSSQAPKLLFHYYDKDFNNEADTPDNFQSRRPNTSFCFLDIRSPGLGDTAMYLCATSSRGVTYEQYFGPGTRLTVT.

The CDR3 coding sequence is TGTGCCAGCCTTCTAGGGGGCAGGGGAACTGAAGCTTTCTTT. Translating it yields CASLLGGRGTEAFF. The V and J genes are TRBV7-2 and TRBJ1-1; 7 bases are a match to TRBD1. CDR1 and CDR2 from the germline V gene are SGHTA and FQGNSA. The CDR3 consists of 14 residues. Trimming removed 8 bases from V and 5 bases from J; junction bases left unmatched: 11.

The chain couples TRBV27 to TRBJ2-7; 10 bases are a match to TRBD2. The V segment lost 5 bases and the J segment 4 bases; nucleotides outside the gene matches: 5. Germline V gene data show CDR1 as MNHEY and CDR2 as SMNVEV (reference sequence). The CDR3 spans 14 residues. This CDR3 reads CASSPWTSGYEQYF. CDR3 DNA: TGTGCCAGCAGTCCATGGACTAGCGGATACGAGCAGTACTTC.

This chain connects TRBV9 to TRBJ1-6; D call uncertain. The germline CDR1 and CDR2 sequences are SGDLS and YYNGEE. V lost 2 bases, J lost 7 bases, and 13 bases lay in between. This CDR3 contains 15 residues. As DNA, the CDR3 is TGTGCCAGCAGCGTCCGATCCCCCGGGAATTCACCCCTCCACTTT. Amino acid sequence: CASSVRSPGNSPLHF. Drawing the rest from reference TRBV9 and TRBJ1-6, the complete variable domain is DSGVTQTPKHLITATGQRVTLRCSPRSGDLSVYWYQQSLDQGLQFLIQYYNGEERAKGNILERFSAQQFPDLHSELNLSSLELGDSALYFCASSVRSPGNSPLHFGNGTRLTVT.

This sequence joins TRBV10-2 and TRBJ2-7; 7 bases are a match to TRBD1. The V segment lost 4 bases and the J segment 0 bases; nucleotides outside the gene matches: 6. The CDR3 has 15 amino acids. The germline V gene encodes CDR1 WSHSY and CDR2 SAAADI. CDR3 DNA sequence: TGCGCCAGCAGTGCTCCGGACAGGAACTCCTACGAGCAGTACTTC. It codes for CASSAPDRNSYEQYF.

The genes are TRBV18 and TRBJ2-7; TRBD2 matches at 9 bases. Germline values: CDR1 KGHSH, CDR2 LQKENI. The CDR3 length is 14 residues. The trim removed 3 bases at V and 2 bases at J, leaving 2 bases unmatched. DNA for the CDR3: TGTGCCAGCTCACCGGGACTAGCCGCCTACGAGCAGTACTTC. Its translation: CASSPGLAAYEQYF.

Notes on this clone: Other DNA variants within this sample encode the same CDR3. This chain joins TRBV7-2 and TRBJ2-5; 11 bases are shared with TRBD2. This CDR3 contains 15 residues. V trimming: 0 bases; J trimming: 4 bases; junction bases outside the gene matches: 1. Per the germline V gene, CDR1 is SGHTA and CDR2 is FQGNSA. CDR3 DNA: TGTGCCAGCAGCTTAGCGCTAGCGGGGGGAGAGACCCAGTACTTC. Translating it yields CASSLALAGGETQYF.

The V call is TRBV5-6, the J call TRBJ1-2; D is undetermined. CDR1 SGHDT and CDR2 YYEEEE come from the germline V gene. The V end lost 1 base, the J end lost 0 bases, and 10 bases lay between the germline ends. The CDR3 covers 15 residues. The CDR3 spells CASSLLTRANYGYTF. The DNA for the CDR3 is TGTGCCAGCAGCTTGCTTACGAGGGCTAACTATGGCTACACCTTC. Filled out from reference TRBV5-6 and TRBJ1-2, the complete variable domain reads DAGVTQSPTHLIKTRGQQVTLRCSPKSGHDTVSWYQQALGQGPQFIFQYYEEEERQRGNFPDRFSGHQFPNYSSELNVNALLLGDSALYLCASSLLTRANYGYTFGSGTRLTVV.

The chain is built from TRBV11-2 and TRBJ2-5, with TRBD1 as a possible D gene (5 bases). The CDR3 has 15 residues. CDR1 SGHAT and CDR2 FQNNGV come from the germline V gene. The V gene lost 5 bases and the J gene lost 7 bases, with 20 bases spanning the gap. The CDR3 loop is CASSPARQFPGTQYF. As DNA, the CDR3 is TGTGCCAGCAGCCCCGCCAGACAGTTTCCGGGGACCCAGTACTTC.

V and J are TRBV2 and TRBJ1-5; no clear D gene. The V and J ends lost 6 bases and 3 bases respectively, with 12 bases between them. CDR1 is SNHLY and CDR2 is FYNNEI in the germline V gene. The CDR3 contains 14 residues. As DNA, the CDR3 is TGTGCCAGCAGAAACCCGGGTAACAATCAGCCCCAGCATTTT. Protein sequence: CASRNPGNNQPQHF.

This chain uses TRBV2 with TRBJ2-1; D gene ambiguous. Germline CDR1 is SNHLY and CDR2 is FYNNEI. CDR3 size: 11 residues. Between the trimmed V and J ends, which lost 5 bases and 4 bases, there was a span of 3 bases. CDR3 coding DNA: TGTGCCAGCAGTCGTTACAATGAGCAGTTCTTC. This gives the protein CASSRYNEQFF. The variable domain in full, with the rest retrieved from reference TRBV2 and TRBJ2-1, is EPEVTQTPSHQVTQMGQEVILRCVPISNHLYFYWYRQILGQKVEFLVSFYNNEISEKSEIFDDQFSVERPDGSNFTLKIRSTKLEDSAMYFCASSRYNEQFFGPGTRLTVL.

The chain couples TRBV6-5 to TRBJ2-7; 10 positions agree with TRBD2. V dropped 0 bases and J dropped 4; count of bases not matched to a gene: 3. The CDR3 runs 15 residues. Germline CDR1 MNHEY, CDR2 SVGAGI. Here the CDR3 reads CASSYSSSGGYEQYF. CDR3 coding DNA: TGTGCCAGCAGTTACTCGTCTAGCGGGGGTTACGAGCAGTACTTC.

The chain couples TRBV6-5 to TRBJ2-3; possibly TRBD2 for D (5 bases). CDR3 length: 16 amino acids. Germline V gives CDR1 MNHEY, CDR2 SVGAGI. Trimming took 0 bases from V and 15 from J, leaving 25 bases between them. Here the CDR3 reads CASSYSIPRGVGTVYF. The CDR3 bases are TGTGCCAGCAGTTACTCGATTCCACGGGGAGTTGGTACGGTCTATTTT.

The chain recombines TRBV15 with TRBJ2-7, with a tentative D call TRBD1 (6 bases). The CDR3 sequence is 18 residues long. V dropped 5 bases and J dropped 2 bases, with 25 bases sitting between them. The germline V gene has CDR1 LNHNV and CDR2 YYDKDF (reference sequence). CDR3 protein: CATSSLPGDGGSPYEQYF. CDR3 nucleotide sequence: TGTGCCACCAGCTCCCTTCCAGGGGATGGCGGGTCCCCCTACGAGCAGTACTTC.